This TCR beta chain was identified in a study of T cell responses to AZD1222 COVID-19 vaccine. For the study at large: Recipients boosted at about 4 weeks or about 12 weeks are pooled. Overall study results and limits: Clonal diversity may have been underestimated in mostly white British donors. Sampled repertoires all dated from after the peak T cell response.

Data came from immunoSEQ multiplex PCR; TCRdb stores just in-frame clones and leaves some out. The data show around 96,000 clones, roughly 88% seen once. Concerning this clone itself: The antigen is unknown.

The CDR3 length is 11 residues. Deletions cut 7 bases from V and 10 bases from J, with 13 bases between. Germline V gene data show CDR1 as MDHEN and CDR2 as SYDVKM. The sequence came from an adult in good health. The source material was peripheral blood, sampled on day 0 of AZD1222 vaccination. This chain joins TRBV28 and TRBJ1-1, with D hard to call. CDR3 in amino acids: CASMDPRVAFF. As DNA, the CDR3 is TGTGCCAGCATGGACCCGAGGGTAGCTTTCTTT.